What follows is one T cell receptor (beta chain) and its context. V was pared by 5 bases and J by 1 base, with 16 bases between. The CDR3 runs to 16 residues. CDR1 is LNHDA and CDR2 is SQIVND in the germline V gene (reference sequence). The Seattle patients joined while their infection was active and were tracked longitudinally afterward. Clones were sequenced by immunoSEQ multiplex PCR, and TCRdb holds only the in-frame ones, with some missing. The sample holds over 150,000 clones, roughly 79% seen once. The sample is drawn from a study of blood T cell repertoires in COVID-19. The overall study: Both acute and convalescent COVID-19 samples were obtained from the United States, Italy and Spain. PBMCs, B-cell-depleted T cells, or T cells were the source of the cDNA or gDNA that made up the material.

The rearrangement links TRBV19 to TRBJ2-3, with unresolved D. The clonotype comes from an elderly woman with COVID-19, enrolled during active disease. The sample consisted of peripheral blood. For the CDR3, the DNA is TGTGCCAGTAGTCCCCCACCACGGAGAGGCACAGATACGCAGTATTTT. Translating it yields CASSPPPRRGTDTQYF.